These T cell receptor beta chains were read from a single sample in a study of cytomegalovirus exposure and HLA in healthy donors. Profiling relied on immunoSEQ multiplex PCR, and the TCRdb table lists in-frame clones only, not all of them. The repertoire includes roughly 100,000 clones, 75% to 90% of them detected once, and 3% to 4% sits in the top ten. Sequencing was done on a sample of PBMCs. These receptors came from a man under 40 in good health and CMV-seronegative. Each CDR3 is given with its conserved first and last residue. D genes are given only for firm matches. The listing skips clone size in some rows; elsewhere it reads once, few, many or a size class.

TRBJ1-2	TRBD1	TRBV27	.	CASSPGTGMGYGYTF	TGTGCCAGCAGTCCCGGGACAGGGATGGGATATGGCTACACCTTC
TRBJ2-7	.	TRBV7-2	.	CASSLVHLTYEQYF	TGTGCCAGCAGCTTAGTTCACTTAACCTACGAGCAGTACTTC
TRBJ2-2	.	TRBV27	.	CASSLLLFERTGELFF	TGTGCCAGCAGTTTATTATTATTTGAGCGTACCGGGGAGCTGTTTTTT
TRBJ2-7	TRBD1	TRBV5-4	.	CASSRNRGSYEQYF	TGTGCCAGCAGCCGCAACAGGGGATCCTACGAGCAGTACTTC
TRBJ1-1	TRBD1	TRBV9	.	CASSPRQGSNTEAFF	TGCGCCAGCAGCCCACGACAGGGTTCGAACACTGAAGCTTTCTTT
TRBJ1-5	.	TRBV28	.	CASSNGGQPQHF	TGTGCCAGCAGTAACGGGGGACAGCCCCAGCATTTT
TRBJ1-5	TRBD1	TRBV18	.	CASSSDRDGKRQPQHF	TGTGCCAGCTCATCCGACAGGGACGGCAAGCGTCAGCCCCAGCATTTT
TRBJ2-7	.	TRBV5-1	.	CASSFEGAYEQYF	TGCGCCAGCAGCTTCGAGGGAGCCTACGAGCAGTACTTC
TRBJ1-3	.	TRBV28	.	CASSISGNTIYF	TGTGCCAGCAGTATATCTGGAAACACCATATATTTT
TRBJ2-4	.	TRBV5-1	.	CASSLMLGGPAKNIQYF	TGCGCCAGCAGCTTGATGTTGGGGGGGCCTGCCAAAAACATTCAGTACTTC
TRBJ1-3	.	TRBV30	few	CAWSGSGNTIYF	TGTGCCTGGAGCGGGAGTGGAAACACCATATATTTT
TRBJ2-5	TRBD2	TRBV5-1	few	CASSLRTSGSQETQYF	TGCGCCAGCAGCCTCCGGACTAGCGGTTCTCAAGAGACCCAGTACTTC
TRBJ2-4	.	TRBV5-1	.	CANEQGAKNIQYF	TGCGCCAACGAACAGGGCGCCAAAAACATTCAGTACTTC
TRBJ2-1	TRBD1	TRBV5-6	.	CASSLADRGRGEQFF	TGTGCCAGCAGCTTGGCGGACAGGGGGCGAGGTGAGCAGTTCTTC
TRBJ2-3	.	TRBV6-5	.	CASSYSGRRTDTQYF	TGTGCCAGCAGTTACTCGGGCCGACGCACAGATACGCAGTATTTT
TRBJ2-5	TRBD2	TRBV5-1	.	CASSLVASGEETQYF	TGCGCCAGCAGCTTGGTGGCTAGCGGGGAAGAGACCCAGTACTTC
TRBJ2-7	.	TRBV2	.	CASRDDSYEQYF	TGTGCCAGCAGAGACGACAGTTACGAGCAGTACTTC
TRBJ2-1	TRBD2	TRBV11-2	.	CASSLGLAEYNEQFF	TGTGCCAGCAGCTTAGGACTAGCGGAGTACAATGAGCAGTTCTTC
TRBJ2-1	.	TRBV10-3	.	CAISAQESSGAGNEQFF	TGTGCCATCAGTGCTCAGGAGTCATCGGGAGCTGGAAATGAGCAGTTCTTC
TRBJ2-7	TRBD1	TRBV18	.	CASSRTGGGSTYEQYF	TGTGCCAGCTCACGGACAGGGGGCGGTTCAACCTACGAGCAGTACTTC
TRBJ2-2	TRBD2	TRBV27	.	CASSLKLAGGSPGELFF	TGTGCCAGCAGTTTAAAACTAGCGGGAGGGTCCCCCGGGGAGCTGTTTTTT
TRBJ2-7	.	TRBV25-1	.	CASSVVEGYEQYF	TGTGCCAGTAGCGTAGTAGAAGGGTACGAGCAGTACTTC
TRBJ2-6	TRBD1	TRBV30	.	CAWAGDRVHSGANVLTF	TGTGCCTGGGCGGGGGACAGGGTCCACTCTGGGGCCAACGTCCTGACTTTC
TRBJ1-3	.	TRBV18	once	CASSPPWRDTIYF	TGTGCCAGCTCACCACCGTGGAGGGACACCATATATTTT
TRBJ2-1	TRBD2	TRBV6-4	.	CASSDSGGTYNEQFF	TGTGCCAGCAGTGACTCGGGGGGGACCTACAATGAGCAGTTCTTC
TRBJ2-7	TRBD1	TRBV6-5	.	CASSYAGTGSYEQYF	TGTGCCAGCAGTTATGCCGGGACAGGGAGCTACGAGCAGTACTTC
TRBJ2-7	TRBD2	TRBV30	.	CASDSGSLDEQYF	TGTGCCTCTGATAGCGGGAGCCTAGACGAGCAGTACTTC
TRBJ1-3	.	TRBV7-8	.	CASSLQRPGLISGNTIYF	TGTGCCAGCAGCTTGCAACGCCCTGGACTGATCTCTGGAAACACCATATATTTT
TRBJ2-7	.	TRBV7-9	.	CASTQGQTSYEQYF	TGTGCCAGCACCCAGGGACAAACATCCTACGAGCAGTACTTC
TRBJ2-1	TRBD2	TRBV7-3	.	CASSLAGAGPEQFF	TGTGCCAGCAGCTTAGCGGGAGCCGGGCCTGAGCAGTTCTTC
TRBJ2-7	TRBD2	TRBV13	once	CASSSSFSGGYEQYF	TGTGCCAGCAGCTCCTCTTTTTCGGGGGGCTACGAGCAGTACTTC
TRBJ2-3	.	TRBV4-1	.	CASSQRTGRVFTDTQYF	TGCGCCAGCAGCCAACGCACCGGGCGGGTGTTCACAGATACGCAGTATTTT
TRBJ2-1	TRBD1	TRBV9	.	CASSVGQGAYNEQFF	TGTGCCAGCAGCGTAGGGCAGGGGGCCTACAATGAGCAGTTCTTC
TRBJ1-2	TRBD1	TRBV7-2	.	CASSLVGDRAYGYTF	TGTGCCAGCAGCTTAGTCGGTGACAGGGCGTACGGCTACACCTTC
TRBJ2-7	.	TRBV11-2	.	CASSLEMGRSYGEQYF	TGTGCCAGCAGCTTAGAGATGGGCAGGTCATACGGTGAGCAGTACTTC
TRBJ2-5	.	TRBV4-1	.	CASSQDVVAEETQYF	TGCGCCAGCAGCCAAGATGTTGTTGCAGAAGAGACCCAGTACTTC
TRBJ2-7	TRBD1	TRBV9	few	CASSVRDGPGQGYEQYF	TGTGCCAGCAGCGTAAGAGACGGACCGGGACAGGGCTACGAGCAGTACTTC
TRBJ1-6	.	TRBV27	once	CASSFNADNSPLHF	TGTGCCAGCAGTTTCAATGCGGATAATTCACCCCTCCACTTT
TRBJ1-2	TRBD1	TRBV5-1	.	CASSQGQGIDGYTF	TGCGCCAGCAGCCAGGGACAGGGAATTGATGGCTACACCTTC
TRBJ2-3	TRBD1	TRBV10-3	.	CAISGSQGDTQYF	TGTGCCATCAGTGGCTCACAGGGGGATACGCAGTATTTT
TRBJ2-7	TRBD1	TRBV7-2	.	CASSEAGGRGEQYF	TGTGCCAGCAGCGAAGCAGGGGGACGCGGCGAGCAGTACTTC
TRBJ1-4	TRBD1	TRBV28	.	CASLPGQGPAGNEKLFF	TGTGCCAGCCTCCCGGGACAGGGGCCCGCGGGTAATGAAAAACTGTTTTTT
TRBJ1-4	.	TRBV15	.	CATSRAGRTNEKLFF	TGTGCCACCAGCAGAGCGGGGAGGACTAATGAAAAACTGTTTTTT
TRBJ2-1	TRBD2	TRBV6-1	.	CASSFPSGGPREQFF	TGTGCCAGCTCCTTCCCTAGCGGGGGGCCCCGAGAGCAGTTCTTC
TRBJ2-1	TRBD1	TRBV2	.	CASSETRRTGRIYNEQFF	TGTGCCAGCAGTGAAACACGCAGGACAGGGCGAATATACAATGAGCAGTTCTTC
TRBJ2-7	TRBD1	TRBV7-3	.	CASSAPGQGIREQYF	TGTGCCAGCAGCGCTCCGGGACAGGGGATTCGTGAGCAGTACTTC
TRBJ2-1	.	TRBV7-5	.	CARSSSGSGGYNEQFF	TGTGCCAGAAGCTCCAGTGGTAGCGGGGGTTACAATGAGCAGTTCTTC
TRBJ2-3	TRBD2	TRBV7-9	once	CASSLGLAPTDTQYF	TGTGCCAGCAGCTTAGGACTAGCCCCCACAGATACGCAGTATTTT
TRBJ1-2	.	TRBV28	.	CASSQQALYGYTF	TGTGCCAGCAGTCAGCAGGCCCTCTATGGCTACACCTTC
TRBJ2-1	.	TRBV7-9	.	CASSLESGNEQFF	TGTGCCAGCAGCTTAGAGAGTGGCAATGAGCAGTTCTTC
TRBJ2-1	TRBD2	TRBV6-1	.	CASSVTGTSFGGPTNEQFF	TGTGCCAGCAGTGTAACCGGGACTAGCTTTGGTGGCCCTACCAATGAGCAGTTCTTC
TRBJ2-3	.	TRBV7-8	.	CASSLFPDTQYF	TGTGCCAGCAGCCTCTTTCCAGATACGCAGTATTTT